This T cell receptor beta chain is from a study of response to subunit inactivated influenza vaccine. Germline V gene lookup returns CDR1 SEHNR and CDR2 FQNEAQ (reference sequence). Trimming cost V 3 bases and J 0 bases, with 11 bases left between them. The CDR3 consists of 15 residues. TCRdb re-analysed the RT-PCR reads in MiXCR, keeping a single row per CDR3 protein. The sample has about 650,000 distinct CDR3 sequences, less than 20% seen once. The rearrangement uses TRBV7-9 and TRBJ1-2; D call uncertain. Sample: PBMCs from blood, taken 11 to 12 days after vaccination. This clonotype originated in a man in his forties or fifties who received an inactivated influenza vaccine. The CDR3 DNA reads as TGTGCCAGCAGCTTTGATCTAACGGCTAACTATGGCTACACCTTC. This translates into CASSFDLTANYGYTF.